Presented here are 2 T cell receptor beta chains from one specimen sequenced in a study of blood T cell repertoires in COVID-19. Libraries were prepared by immunoSEQ multiplex PCR; TCRdb keeps only in-frame clonotypes and omits some of them. The sample has 120,000 to 150,000 clones; 80% to 85% are singletons. Specimen: peripheral blood. The receptor set was obtained from a woman older than 75 with acute or convalescent COVID-19.

Here the CDR3 reads CASSQNRVNTQYF. The CDR3 DNA sequence: TGCGCCAGCAGCCAGAACAGGGTAAATACGCAGTATTTT. J is TRBJ2-3 and V is TRBV4-1, with D maybe TRBD1 (6 bases). The CDR3 is made up of 13 amino acids. V shed 3 bases and J shed 7 bases, with 11 bases lying between them. Looked up from germline, CDR1 is MGHRA and CDR2 is YSYEKL.

This chain connects TRBV5-1 to TRBJ2-1; possible D gene TRBD1, 5 bases. The CDR3 totals 15 residues. CDR1 SGHRS and CDR2 YFSETQ come from the germline V gene. Deletions cut 0 bases from V and 4 bases from J, with 11 bases between. The CDR3 region is CASSLVTGEYNEQFF. The CDR3 DNA is TGCGCCAGCAGCTTGGTCACAGGCGAGTACAATGAGCAGTTCTTC.